This T cell receptor beta chain was profiled in a study of beta chain features in type 1 diabetes. This clone was detected only a few times. Looked up from germline, CDR1 is MDHEN and CDR2 is SYDVKM. V dropped 4 bases and J dropped 0; count of bases not matched to a gene: 7. The length of the CDR3 is 18 residues. Of the isolated RNA, all was reverse transcribed, and so the sequenced material was expressed TCRB transcripts. Measured with immunoSEQ multiplex PCR; TCRdb has only the in-frame clones, and not every one. The profile covers 900,000 or so clones, with roughly 15% appearing a single time and about 0.025% taken by the ten largest.

The material sequenced was naive CD4+ T cells from blood. The chain has TRBV28 and TRBJ2-1, with 12 nucleotides matching TRBD2. This TCR was recovered from a woman aged 18-29 years in good health. The CDR3 DNA follows: TGTGCCAGCAGTTCCACTAGCGGGAGGTTCGGCTCCTACAATGAGCAGTTCTTC. Translating gives CASSSTSGRFGSYNEQFF.